A single sample is the source of the 3 T cell receptor beta chains below, sequenced in a study of blood T cell repertoires in COVID-19. Measured with immunoSEQ multiplex PCR; TCRdb has only the in-frame clones, and not every one. The table lists more than 200,000 clones, 80% to 90% of them singletons. Sequencing input: PBMCs or T cells enriched from blood (not recorded which). These TCRs come from a woman in her twenties or thirties who had been exposed to COVID-19.

The chain employs TRBV4-2 and TRBJ2-3, with D tentatively TRBD2 (6 bases). The CDR3 loop spans 16 amino acids. CDR1 is LGHNA and CDR2 is YNFKEQ in the germline V gene. V lost 0 bases to trimming and J lost 2 bases, with 12 bases between them. The CDR3 reads CASSQDPGRFTDTQYF. The CDR3 region has the DNA TGTGCCAGCAGCCAAGATCCCGGGAGATTCACAGATACGCAGTATTTT.

The rearrangement joins TRBV10-3 to TRBJ2-2; 8 nucleotides match TRBD1. From germline, CDR1 is ENHRY and CDR2 SYGVKD. V was pared by 11 bases and J by 3 bases, with 5 bases of the junction left unmatched. The CDR3 is made up of 13 amino acids. CDR3 amino acids: CAARGLDTGELFF. As DNA, the CDR3 is TGTGCCGCCAGGGGGCTCGACACCGGGGAGCTGTTTTTT.

In this sample, this clone turned up a few times. The chain employs TRBV28 and TRBJ1-5, with TRBD1 identical over 11 bases. CDR1 and CDR2 (germline): MDHEN, SYDVKM. The CDR3 has 16 amino acids. V lost 1 base, J lost 5 bases, and 4 bases stayed unmatched. CDR3 nucleotide sequence: TGTGCCAGCAGTTTATTAGTGGGACAGGGGGATCAGCCCCAGCATTTT. Protein product: CASSLLVGQGDQPQHF.